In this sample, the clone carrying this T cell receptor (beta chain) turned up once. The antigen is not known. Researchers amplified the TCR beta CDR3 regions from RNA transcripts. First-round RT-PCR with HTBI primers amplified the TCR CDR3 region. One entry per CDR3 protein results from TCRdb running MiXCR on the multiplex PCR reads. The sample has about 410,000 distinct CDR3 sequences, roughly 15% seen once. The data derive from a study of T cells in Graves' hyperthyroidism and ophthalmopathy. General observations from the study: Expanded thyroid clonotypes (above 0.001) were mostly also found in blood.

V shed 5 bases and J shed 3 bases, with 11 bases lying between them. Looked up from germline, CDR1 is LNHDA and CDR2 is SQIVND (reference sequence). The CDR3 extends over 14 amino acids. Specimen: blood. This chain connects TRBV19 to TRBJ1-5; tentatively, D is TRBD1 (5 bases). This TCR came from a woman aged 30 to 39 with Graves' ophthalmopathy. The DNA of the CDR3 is TGTGCCAGTAGTCCCTACGGGGCCAATCAGCCCCAGCATTTT. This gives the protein CASSPYGANQPQHF.